These 9 T cell receptor beta chains were all obtained from the same sample, sequenced in a study of T cell changes during pregnancy in multiple sclerosis. Some clones are missing from TCRdb's copy, which holds only in-frame ones; the method was immunoSEQ multiplex PCR. Among about 34,000 clones listed, 90% were seen once. The starting material was CD8+ T cells from peripheral blood mononuclear cells, obtained after pregnancy. These TCRs come from a female donor with multiple sclerosis, enrolled in a pregnancy study.

V gene TRBV19 combines with J gene TRBJ2-1; tentatively, D is TRBD2 (5 bases). There are 13 residues in the CDR3. V was trimmed by 4 bases and J by 4 bases, leaving 8 bases between them. Germline CDR1 is LNHDA and CDR2 is SQIVND (reference sequence). CDR3 residues: CASSTGEYNEQFF. In DNA, the CDR3 is TGTGCCAGTAGTACCGGGGAATACAATGAGCAGTTCTTC.

The rearrangement uses TRBV7-9 and TRBJ2-1, with a weak D call TRBD1 (6 bases). V lost 8 bases to trimming and J lost 5 bases, with 10 bases between them. This CDR3 comprises 12 residues. CDR1 is SEHNR, CDR2 FQNEAQ, per germline (reference sequence). CDR3 sequence: CASSRGNNEQFF. CDR3 bases: TGTGCCAGCTCTAGGGGGAACAATGAGCAGTTCTTC.

V gene TRBV15 combines with J gene TRBJ1-3; possible D gene TRBD1, 6 bases. The V gene's germline CDR1 is LNHNV and CDR2 YYDKDF (reference sequence). V gave up 3 bases and J gave up 0 bases, with 15 bases separating them. CDR3 length equals 17 residues. This chain's CDR3 is CATSSPDSRVSGNTIYF. The CDR3 DNA is TGTGCCACCAGCAGCCCGGACAGTCGAGTCTCTGGAAACACCATATATTTT.

The chain uses TRBV9 and TRBJ2-3; 7 bases fit TRBD1. The V gene's germline CDR1 is SGDLS and CDR2 YYNGEE. The CDR3 is made up of 13 amino acids. Germline trimming cut 6 bases from V and 6 bases from J; bases unmatched to any gene: 7. The CDR3 region has the DNA TGTGCCAGCAACAACAGGGGAAGGGATACGCAGTATTTT. It codes for CASNNRGRDTQYF.

The chain links TRBV4-1 to TRBJ1-2; D is unresolved. Germline V CDR1 and CDR2: MGHRA, YSYEKL. Trimming pared 0 bases from V and 4 bases from J, leaving 6 bases between. This CDR3 region has 13 residues. The CDR3 is CASSQEGPYGYTF. The CDR3 nucleotides read TGCGCCAGCAGCCAAGAGGGCCCCTATGGCTACACCTTC.

The chain is built from TRBV9 and TRBJ1-2, with 12 bases aligning to TRBD1. Unmatched junction bases numbered 8, after V lost 6 bases and J lost 5 bases. CDR3 length: 15 residues. Germline CDR1 SGDLS, CDR2 YYNGEE. In DNA, the CDR3 is TGTGCCAGCACCCATCCGGGACAGGGGGCGTATGGCTACACCTTC. Its translation is CASTHPGQGAYGYTF.

The rearrangement links TRBV4-3 to TRBJ1-2; D remains unclear. The CDR3 has 15 amino acids. Germline CDR1 and CDR2: LGHNA and YSLEER. Deletions cut 3 bases from V and 0 bases from J, with 11 bases between. The chain's CDR3 is CASSQEASSNYGYTF. CDR3 DNA: TGCGCCAGCAGCCAGGAGGCCTCCTCTAACTATGGCTACACCTTC.

The genes are TRBV5-6 and TRBJ2-5; 8 positions match TRBD2. V gave up 4 bases and J gave up 5 bases; unmatched junction bases: 10. This CDR3 comprises 15 residues. CDR1 is SGHDT and CDR2 is YYEEEE in the germline V gene. In DNA form, the CDR3 reads TGTGCCAGCAGCCCTTTGGAGCGGGGGAGGGAGACCCAGTACTTC. Amino acid sequence: CASSPLERGRETQYF.

The V gene is TRBV7-2, the J gene TRBJ1-2; D not resolved. This CDR3 is built from 12 residues. Trimming left V 2 bases short and J 4 bases short, with 5 bases between. Germline CDR1 reads SGHTA; CDR2 reads FQGNSA. The CDR3 sequence: CASSLSGYGYTF. CDR3 DNA: TGTGCCAGCAGCTTATCCGGCTATGGCTACACCTTC.